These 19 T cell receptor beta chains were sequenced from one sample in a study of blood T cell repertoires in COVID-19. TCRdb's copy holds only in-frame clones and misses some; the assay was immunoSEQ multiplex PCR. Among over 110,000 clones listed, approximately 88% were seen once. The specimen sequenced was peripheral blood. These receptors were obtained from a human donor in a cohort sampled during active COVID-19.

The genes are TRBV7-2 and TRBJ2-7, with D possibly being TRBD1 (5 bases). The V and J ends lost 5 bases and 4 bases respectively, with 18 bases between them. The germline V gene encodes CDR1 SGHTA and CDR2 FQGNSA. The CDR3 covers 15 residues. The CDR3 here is CASSLRTGSLYEQYF. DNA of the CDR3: TGTGCCAGCAGCCTCAGAACAGGTTCCTTATACGAGCAGTACTTC.

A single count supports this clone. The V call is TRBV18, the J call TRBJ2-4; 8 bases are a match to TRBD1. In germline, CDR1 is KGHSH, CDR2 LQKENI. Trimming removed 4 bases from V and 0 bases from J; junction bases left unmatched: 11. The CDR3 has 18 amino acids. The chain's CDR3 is CASSRPYDRGEAKNIQYF. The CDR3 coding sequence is TGTGCCAGCTCACGACCCTATGACAGGGGAGAAGCCAAAAACATTCAGTACTTC.

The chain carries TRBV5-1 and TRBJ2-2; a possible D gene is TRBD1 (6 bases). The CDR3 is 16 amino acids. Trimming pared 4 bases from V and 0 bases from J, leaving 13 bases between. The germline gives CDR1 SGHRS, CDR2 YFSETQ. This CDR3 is CASSTGQFANTGELFF. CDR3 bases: TGCGCCAGCAGCACAGGACAGTTCGCGAACACCGGGGAGCTGTTTTTT.

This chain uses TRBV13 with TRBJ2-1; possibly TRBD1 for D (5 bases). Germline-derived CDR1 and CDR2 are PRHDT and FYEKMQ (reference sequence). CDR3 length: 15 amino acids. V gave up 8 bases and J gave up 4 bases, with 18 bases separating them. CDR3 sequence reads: CASGADTLLYNEQFF. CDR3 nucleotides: TGTGCCAGCGGTGCGGACACCCTCTTATACAATGAGCAGTTCTTC.

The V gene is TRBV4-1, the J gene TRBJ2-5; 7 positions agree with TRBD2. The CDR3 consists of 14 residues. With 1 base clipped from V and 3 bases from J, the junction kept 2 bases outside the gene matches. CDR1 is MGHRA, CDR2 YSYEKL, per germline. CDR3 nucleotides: TGCGCCAGCAGCCAAGCACTAGCGAAAGAGACCCAGTACTTC. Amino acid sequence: CASSQALAKETQYF.

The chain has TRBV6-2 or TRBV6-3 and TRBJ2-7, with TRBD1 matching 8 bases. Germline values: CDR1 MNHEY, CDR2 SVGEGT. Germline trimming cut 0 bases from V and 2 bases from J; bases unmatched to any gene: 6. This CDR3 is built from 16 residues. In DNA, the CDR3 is TGTGCCAGCAGTTACTCCAGGACAGGGATACCCTACGAGCAGTACTTC. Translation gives CASSYSRTGIPYEQYF.

CDR3 coding DNA: TGTGCCACCAGCAGAGATTCGGGTAAAAGCTACACCTTC. It is translated as CATSRDSGKSYTF. The J gene is TRBJ1-2, the V gene TRBV15; D is ambiguous. The CDR3 spans 13 residues. Germline assignment: CDR1 LNHNV and CDR2 YYDKDF (reference sequence). Trimming stripped 0 bases from V and 9 bases from J, with 11 bases between.

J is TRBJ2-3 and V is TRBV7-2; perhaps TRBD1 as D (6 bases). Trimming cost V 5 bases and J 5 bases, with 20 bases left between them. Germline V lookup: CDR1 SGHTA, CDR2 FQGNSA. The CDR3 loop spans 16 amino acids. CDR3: CASSPVTGLRGDTQYF. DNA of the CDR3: TGTGCCAGCAGCCCTGTCACAGGGTTAAGGGGAGATACGCAGTATTTT.

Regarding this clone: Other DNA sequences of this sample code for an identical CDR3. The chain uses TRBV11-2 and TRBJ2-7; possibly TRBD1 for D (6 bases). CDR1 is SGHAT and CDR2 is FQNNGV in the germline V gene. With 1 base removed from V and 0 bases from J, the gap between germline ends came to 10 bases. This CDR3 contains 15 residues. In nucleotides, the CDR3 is TGTGCCAGCAGCTTAGGCAGGGGCAGCTCCTACGAGCAGTACTTC. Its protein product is CASSLGRGSSYEQYF.

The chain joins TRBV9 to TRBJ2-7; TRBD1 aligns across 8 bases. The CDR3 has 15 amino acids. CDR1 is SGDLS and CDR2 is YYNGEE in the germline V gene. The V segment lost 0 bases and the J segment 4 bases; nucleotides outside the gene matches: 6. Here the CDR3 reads CASSVGTGLTYEQYF. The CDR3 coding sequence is TGTGCCAGCAGCGTAGGGACAGGGTTAACTTACGAGCAGTACTTC.

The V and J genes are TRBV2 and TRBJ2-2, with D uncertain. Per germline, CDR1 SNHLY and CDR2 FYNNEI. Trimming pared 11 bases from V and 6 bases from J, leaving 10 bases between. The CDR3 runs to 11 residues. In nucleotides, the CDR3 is TGTGCCGTTGTGAGATCCGGGGAGCTGTTTTTT. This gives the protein CAVVRSGELFF.

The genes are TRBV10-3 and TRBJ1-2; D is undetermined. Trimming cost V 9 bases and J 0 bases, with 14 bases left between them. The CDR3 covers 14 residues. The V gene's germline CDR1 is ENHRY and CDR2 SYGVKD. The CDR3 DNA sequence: TGTGCCATGCCCGGGTGGTTTGCTAACTATGGCTACACCTTC. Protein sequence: CAMPGWFANYGYTF.

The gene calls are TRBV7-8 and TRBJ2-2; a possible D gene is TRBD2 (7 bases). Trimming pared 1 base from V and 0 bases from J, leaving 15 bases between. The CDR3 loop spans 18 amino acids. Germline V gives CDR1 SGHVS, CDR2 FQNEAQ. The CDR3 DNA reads TGTGCCAGCAGCTTAGGGGGGGGCAGTTACGCGAACACCGGGGAGCTGTTTTTT. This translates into CASSLGGGSYANTGELFF. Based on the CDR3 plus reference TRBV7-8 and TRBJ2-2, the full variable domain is GAGVSQSPRYKVAKRGQDVALRCDPISGHVSLFWYQQALGQGPEFLTYFQNEAQLDKSGLPSDRFFAERPEGSVSTLKIQRTQQEDSAVYLCASSLGGGSYANTGELFFGEGSRLTVL.

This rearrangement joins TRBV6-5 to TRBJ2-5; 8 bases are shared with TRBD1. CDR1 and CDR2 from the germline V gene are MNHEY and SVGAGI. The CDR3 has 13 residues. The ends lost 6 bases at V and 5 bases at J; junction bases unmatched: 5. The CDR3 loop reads CASSRTGRETQYF. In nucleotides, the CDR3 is TGTGCCAGCAGCAGGACAGGGAGGGAGACCCAGTACTTC.

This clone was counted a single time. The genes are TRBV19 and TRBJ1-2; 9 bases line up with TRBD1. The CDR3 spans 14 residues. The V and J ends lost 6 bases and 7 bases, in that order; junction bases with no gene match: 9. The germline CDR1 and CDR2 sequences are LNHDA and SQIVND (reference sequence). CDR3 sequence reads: CASSPQGAVSGYTF. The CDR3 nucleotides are TGTGCCAGTAGCCCACAGGGGGCGGTGAGTGGCTACACCTTC.

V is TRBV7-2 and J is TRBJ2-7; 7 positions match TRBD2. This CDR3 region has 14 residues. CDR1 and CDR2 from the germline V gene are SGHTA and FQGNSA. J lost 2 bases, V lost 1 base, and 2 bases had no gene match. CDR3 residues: CASSLDGTTYEQYF. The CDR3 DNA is TGTGCCAGCAGCTTAGATGGGACTACCTACGAGCAGTACTTC.

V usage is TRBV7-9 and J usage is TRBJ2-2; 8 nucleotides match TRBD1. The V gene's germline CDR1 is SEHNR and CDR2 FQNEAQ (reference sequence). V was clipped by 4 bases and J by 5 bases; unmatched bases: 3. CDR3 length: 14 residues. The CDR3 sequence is CASSSRQGTGELFF. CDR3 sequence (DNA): TGTGCCAGCAGCTCTAGACAGGGGACCGGGGAGCTGTTTTTT. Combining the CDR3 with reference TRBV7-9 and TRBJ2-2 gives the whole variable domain DTGVSQNPRHKITKRGQNVTFRCDPISEHNRLYWYRQTLGQGPEFLTYFQNEAQLEKSRLLSDRFSAERPKGSFSTLEIQRTEQGDSAMYLCASSSRQGTGELFFGEGSRLTVL.

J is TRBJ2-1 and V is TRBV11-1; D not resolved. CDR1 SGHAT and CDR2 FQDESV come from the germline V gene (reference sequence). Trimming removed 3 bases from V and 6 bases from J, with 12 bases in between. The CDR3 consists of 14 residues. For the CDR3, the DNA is TGTGCCAGCAGCTTTCGGTCGATCCCCAATGAGCAGTTCTTC. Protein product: CASSFRSIPNEQFF. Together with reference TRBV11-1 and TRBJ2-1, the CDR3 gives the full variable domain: EAEVAQSPRYKITEKSQAVAFWCDPISGHATLYWYRQILGQGPELLVQFQDESVVDDSQLPKDRFSAERLKGVDSTLKIQPAELGDSAMYLCASSFRSIPNEQFFGPGTRLTVL.

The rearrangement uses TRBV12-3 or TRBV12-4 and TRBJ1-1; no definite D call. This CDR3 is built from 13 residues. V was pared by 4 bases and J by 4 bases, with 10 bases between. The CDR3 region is CASSSPYRTEAFF. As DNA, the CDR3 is TGTGCCAGCAGTTCCCCCTACCGCACTGAAGCTTTCTTT.